Here is one T cell receptor (beta chain) with its context. Profiling relied on immunoSEQ multiplex PCR, and the TCRdb table lists in-frame clones only, not all of them. The sample contains about 85,000 clones, just under 95% of which appear only once. Germline V gene data show CDR1 as SGHTA and CDR2 as FQGTGA. The trim removed 3 bases at V and 4 bases at J, leaving 6 bases unmatched. CDR3 length: 15 amino acids. This record comes from a study of technical replicates of blood from a handful of donors. This rearrangement joins TRBV7-3 to TRBJ2-1; TRBD1 matches at 7 bases. The clonotype originates from a human donor in good health. Sequencing was performed on T cells isolated from PBMCs. The CDR3 DNA is TGTGCCAGCAGCTTCCGGGACAGCCGGTACAATGAGCAGTTCTTC. This encodes CASSFRDSRYNEQFF. The full variable domain, rest sourced from reference TRBV7-3 and TRBJ2-1, is GAGVSQTPSNKVTEKGKYVELRCDPISGHTALYWYRQSLGQGPEFLIYFQGTGAADDSGLPNDRFFAVRPEGSVSTLKIQRTERGDSAVYLCASSFRDSRYNEQFFGPGTRLTVL.